The T cell receptor (beta chain) described here comes from a study of control samples from healthy donors and cancer patients. Here immunoSEQ multiplex PCR was the method, and the copy in TCRdb shows in-frame clones only, minus some. Here the sample spans 150,000 to 200,000 clones, around 94% being singletons. CDR1 is SGHAT, CDR2 FQNNGV, per germline. With 5 bases clipped from V and 5 bases from J, the junction kept 8 bases outside the gene matches. The CDR3 runs 15 residues. The receptor was isolated from a woman between 18 and 30 years old in good health. This sequence joins TRBV11-2 and TRBJ1-1; 10 bases are shared with TRBD1. Specimen: blood. CDR3 DNA: TGTGCCAGCAGCCGACCGGGACAGGGGAATACTGAAGCTTTCTTT. The encoded protein is CASSRPGQGNTEAFF.